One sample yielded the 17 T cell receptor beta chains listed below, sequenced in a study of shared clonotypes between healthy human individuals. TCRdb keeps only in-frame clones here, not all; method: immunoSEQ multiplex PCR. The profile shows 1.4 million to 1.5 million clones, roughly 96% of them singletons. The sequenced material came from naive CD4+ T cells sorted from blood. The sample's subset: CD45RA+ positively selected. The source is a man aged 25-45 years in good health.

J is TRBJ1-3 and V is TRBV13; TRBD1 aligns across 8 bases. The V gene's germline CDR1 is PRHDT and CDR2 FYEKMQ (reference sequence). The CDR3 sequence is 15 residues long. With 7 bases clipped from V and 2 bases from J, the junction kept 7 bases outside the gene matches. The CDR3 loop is CASIIQGVPGNTIYF. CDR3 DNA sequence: TGTGCCAGCATCATACAGGGGGTACCTGGAAACACCATATATTTT. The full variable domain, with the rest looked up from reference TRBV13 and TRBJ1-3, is AAGVIQSPRHLIKEKRETATLKCYPIPRHDTVYWYQQGPGQDPQFLISFYEKMQSDKGSIPDRFSAQQFSDYHSELNMSSLELGDSALYFCASIIQGVPGNTIYFGEGSWLTVV.

The CDR3 loop reads CASSITRQNTEAFF. DNA of the CDR3: TGTGCCAGCTCTATCACTCGGCAGAACACTGAAGCTTTCTTT. The chain uses TRBV18 and TRBJ1-1, with no clear D. Trimming took 6 bases from V and 1 from J, leaving 12 bases between them. Germline CDR1 and CDR2: KGHSH and LQKENI. This CDR3 contains 14 residues.

This CDR3 is CASSLRPGLQETQYF. The CDR3 nucleotides are TGTGCCAGCAGCTTAAGACCGGGACTGCAAGAGACCCAGTACTTC. The V and J genes are TRBV14 and TRBJ2-5; TRBD2 is a possible D gene (6 bases). V was pared by 5 bases and J by 2 bases, with 15 bases between. Germline lookup yields CDR1 SGHDN and CDR2 FVKESK. The CDR3 consists of 15 residues.

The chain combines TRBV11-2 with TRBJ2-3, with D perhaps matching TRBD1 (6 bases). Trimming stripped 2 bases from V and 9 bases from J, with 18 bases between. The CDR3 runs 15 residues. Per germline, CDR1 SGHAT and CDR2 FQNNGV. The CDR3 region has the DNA TGTGCCAGCAGCTTACCGTGGGACATCCCGGGCACGCAGTATTTT. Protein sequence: CASSLPWDIPGTQYF.

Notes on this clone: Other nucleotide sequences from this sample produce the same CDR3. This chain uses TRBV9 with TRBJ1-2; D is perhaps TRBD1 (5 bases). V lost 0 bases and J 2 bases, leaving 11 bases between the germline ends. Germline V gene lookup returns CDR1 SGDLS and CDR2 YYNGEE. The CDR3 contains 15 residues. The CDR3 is CASSVGGGANYGYTF. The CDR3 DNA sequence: TGTGCCAGCAGCGTAGGAGGAGGGGCCAACTATGGCTACACCTTC.

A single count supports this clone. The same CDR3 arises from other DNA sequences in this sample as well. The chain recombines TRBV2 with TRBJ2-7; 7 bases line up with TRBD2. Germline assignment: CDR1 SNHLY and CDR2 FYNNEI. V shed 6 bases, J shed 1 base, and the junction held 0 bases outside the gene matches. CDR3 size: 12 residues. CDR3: CASRGGSYEQYF. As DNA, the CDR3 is TGTGCCAGCAGGGGGGGGTCCTACGAGCAGTACTTC.

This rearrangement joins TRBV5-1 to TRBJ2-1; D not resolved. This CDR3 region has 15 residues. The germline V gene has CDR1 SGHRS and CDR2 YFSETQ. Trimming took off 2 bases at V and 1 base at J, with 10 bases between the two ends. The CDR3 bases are TGCGCCAGCAGCTTAGAGATCACGTCCTACAATGAGCAGTTCTTC. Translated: CASSLEITSYNEQFF. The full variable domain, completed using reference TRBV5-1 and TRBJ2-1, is KAGVTQTPRYLIKTRGQQVTLSCSPISGHRSVSWYQQTPGQGLQFLFEYFSETQRNKGNFPGRFSGRQFSNSRSEMNVSTLELGDSALYLCASSLEITSYNEQFFGPGTRLTVL.

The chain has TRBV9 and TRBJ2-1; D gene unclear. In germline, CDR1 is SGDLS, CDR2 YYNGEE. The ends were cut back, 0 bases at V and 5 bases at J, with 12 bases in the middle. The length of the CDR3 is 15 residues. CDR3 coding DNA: TGTGCCAGCAGCGTAGATGTGGGATCCAACAATGAGCAGTTCTTC. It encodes CASSVDVGSNNEQFF.

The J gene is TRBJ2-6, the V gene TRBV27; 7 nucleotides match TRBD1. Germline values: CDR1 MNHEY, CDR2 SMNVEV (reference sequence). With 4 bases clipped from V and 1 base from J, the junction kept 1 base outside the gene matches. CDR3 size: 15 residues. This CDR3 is CASSYRGSGANVLTF. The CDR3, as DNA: TGTGCCAGCAGTTACAGGGGTTCTGGGGCCAACGTCCTGACTTTC.

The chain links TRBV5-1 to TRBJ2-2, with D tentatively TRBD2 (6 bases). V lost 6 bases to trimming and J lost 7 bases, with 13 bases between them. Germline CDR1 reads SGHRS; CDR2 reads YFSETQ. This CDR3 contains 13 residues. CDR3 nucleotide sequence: TGCGCCAGCAAACTCGGGGGTGGCGGGGAGCTGTTTTTT. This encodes CASKLGGGGELFF.

The CDR3 sequence: CASSGSMPLQTQYF. For the CDR3, the DNA is TGTGCCAGCAGTGGAAGTATGCCCCTTCAGACCCAGTACTTC. This chain connects TRBV6-1 to TRBJ2-5, with D unresolved. The V end was cut by 4 bases, the J end by 6 bases, with 15 bases between. The CDR3 is 14 residues long. Germline V CDR1 and CDR2: MNHNS, SASEGT.

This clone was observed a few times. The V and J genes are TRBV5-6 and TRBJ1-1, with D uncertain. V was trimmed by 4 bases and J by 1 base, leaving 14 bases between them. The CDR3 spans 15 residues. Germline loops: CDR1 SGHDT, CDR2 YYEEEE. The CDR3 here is CASSDLQRRNTEAFF. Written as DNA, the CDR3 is TGTGCCAGCAGCGACTTACAAAGGAGGAACACTGAAGCTTTCTTT.

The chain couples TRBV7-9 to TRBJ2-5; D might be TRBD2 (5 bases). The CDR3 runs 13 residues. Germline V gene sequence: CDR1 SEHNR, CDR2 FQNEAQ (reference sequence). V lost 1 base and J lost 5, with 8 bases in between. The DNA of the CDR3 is TGTGCCAGCAGCTTAGGGAGGAGGGAGACCCAGTACTTC. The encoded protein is CASSLGRRETQYF.

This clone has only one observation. CDR3 sequence reads: CAIRGGSNTGELFF. The CDR3 nucleotides are TGTGCCATCAGGGGCGGGTCGAACACCGGGGAGCTGTTTTTT. The chain uses TRBV10-3 and TRBJ2-2; possible D gene TRBD2, 5 bases. The CDR3 runs 14 residues. CDR1 is ENHRY and CDR2 is SYGVKD in the germline V gene. V lost 6 bases and J lost 0, with 8 bases in between.

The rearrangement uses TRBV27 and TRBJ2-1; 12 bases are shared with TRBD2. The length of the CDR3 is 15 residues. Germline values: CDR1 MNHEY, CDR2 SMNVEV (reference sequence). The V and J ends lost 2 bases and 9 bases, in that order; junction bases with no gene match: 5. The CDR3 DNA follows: TGTGCCAGCAGTTTAAGACTAGCGGGAGCCAGTGAGCAGTTCTTC. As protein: CASSLRLAGASEQFF.

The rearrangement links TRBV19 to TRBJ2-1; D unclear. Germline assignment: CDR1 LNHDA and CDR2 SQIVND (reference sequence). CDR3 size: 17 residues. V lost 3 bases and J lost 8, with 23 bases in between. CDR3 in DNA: TGTGCCAGTAGTATTTTCGTTCGATCTCCAGCCTCAGATGAGCAGTTCTTC. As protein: CASSIFVRSPASDEQFF.

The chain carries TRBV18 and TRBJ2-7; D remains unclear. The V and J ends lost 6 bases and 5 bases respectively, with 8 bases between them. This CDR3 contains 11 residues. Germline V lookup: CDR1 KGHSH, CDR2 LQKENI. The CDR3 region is CASSRKDEQYF. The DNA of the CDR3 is TGTGCCAGCTCCCGGAAGGACGAGCAGTACTTC.